This T cell receptor beta chain was profiled in a study of blood T cell repertoires in COVID-19. V gave up 8 bases and J gave up 4 bases; unmatched junction bases: 0. The CDR3 loop spans 12 amino acids. CDR1 is MNHEY and CDR2 is SMNVEV in the germline V gene (reference sequence). As originally analysed: Reference gene primer amplification in the assay estimated nucleated cell counts. Measured with immunoSEQ multiplex PCR; TCRdb has only the in-frame clones, and not every one. V and J calls and clone size are given by that table; D and trimming were obtained from the DNA. This sample carries about 180,000 clones, roughly nine tenths of them seen once, and the ten largest clones take roughly 2.9%.

This receptor was identified in a woman aged 25 to 45 with active or convalescent COVID-19. Sequenced input: peripheral blood. This rearrangement joins TRBV27 to TRBJ2-1, with 9 positions matching TRBD1. For the CDR3, the DNA is TGTGCCAGCGGGACAGGGTACAATGAGCAGTTCTTC. Translated, it gives CASGTGYNEQFF.